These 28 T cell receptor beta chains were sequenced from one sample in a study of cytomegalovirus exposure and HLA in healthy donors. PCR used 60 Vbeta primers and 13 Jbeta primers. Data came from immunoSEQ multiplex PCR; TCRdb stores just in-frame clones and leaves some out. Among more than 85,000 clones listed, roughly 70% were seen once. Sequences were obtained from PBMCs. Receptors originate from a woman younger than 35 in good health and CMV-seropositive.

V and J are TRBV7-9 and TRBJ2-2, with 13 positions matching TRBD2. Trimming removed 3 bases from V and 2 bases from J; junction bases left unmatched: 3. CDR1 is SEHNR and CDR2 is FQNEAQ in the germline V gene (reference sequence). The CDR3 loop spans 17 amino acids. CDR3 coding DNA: TGTGCCAGCAGCTTGTGGGGACTAGCGGGAAACACCGGGGAGCTGTTTTTT. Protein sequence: CASSLWGLAGNTGELFF.

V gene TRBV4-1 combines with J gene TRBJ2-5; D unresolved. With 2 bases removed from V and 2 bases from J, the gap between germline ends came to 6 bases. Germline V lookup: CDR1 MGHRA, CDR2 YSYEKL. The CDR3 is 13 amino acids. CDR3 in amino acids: CASSQPSQETQYF. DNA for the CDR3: TGCGCCAGCAGCCAACCGAGTCAAGAGACCCAGTACTTC.

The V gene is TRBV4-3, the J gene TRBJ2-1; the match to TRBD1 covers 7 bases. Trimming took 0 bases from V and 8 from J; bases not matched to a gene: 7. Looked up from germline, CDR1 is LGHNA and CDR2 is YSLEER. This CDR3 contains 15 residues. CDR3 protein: CASSQEGTASDEQFF. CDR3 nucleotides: TGCGCCAGCAGCCAAGAGGGGACAGCCTCCGATGAGCAGTTCTTC.

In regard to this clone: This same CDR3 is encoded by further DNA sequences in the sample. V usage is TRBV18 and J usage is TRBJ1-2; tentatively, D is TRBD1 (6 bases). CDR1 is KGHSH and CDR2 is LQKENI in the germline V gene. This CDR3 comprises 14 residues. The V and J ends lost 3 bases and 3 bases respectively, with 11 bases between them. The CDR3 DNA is TGTGCCAGCTCACCCCGCAGGGGAGACTATGGCTACACCTTC. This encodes CASSPRRGDYGYTF.

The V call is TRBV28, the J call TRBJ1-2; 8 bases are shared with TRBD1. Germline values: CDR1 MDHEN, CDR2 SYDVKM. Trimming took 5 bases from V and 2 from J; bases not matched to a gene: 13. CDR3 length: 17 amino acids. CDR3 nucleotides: TGTGCCAGCAGTAACTCGAAACAGGGGGAACGAAACTATGGCTACACCTTC. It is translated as CASSNSKQGERNYGYTF.

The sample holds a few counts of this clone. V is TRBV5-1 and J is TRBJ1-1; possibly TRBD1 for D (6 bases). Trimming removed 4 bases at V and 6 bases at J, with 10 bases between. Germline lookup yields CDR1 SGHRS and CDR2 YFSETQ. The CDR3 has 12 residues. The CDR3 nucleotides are TGCGCCAGCAGCCCTACAGGGCCTGAAGCTTTCTTT. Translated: CASSPTGPEAFF.

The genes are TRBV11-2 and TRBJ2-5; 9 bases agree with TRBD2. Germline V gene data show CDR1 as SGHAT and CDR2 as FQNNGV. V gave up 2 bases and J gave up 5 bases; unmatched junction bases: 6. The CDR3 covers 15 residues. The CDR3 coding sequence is TGTGCCAGCAGCTTACTCGCGGGAGGGGGTGAGACCCAGTACTTC. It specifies CASSLLAGGGETQYF.

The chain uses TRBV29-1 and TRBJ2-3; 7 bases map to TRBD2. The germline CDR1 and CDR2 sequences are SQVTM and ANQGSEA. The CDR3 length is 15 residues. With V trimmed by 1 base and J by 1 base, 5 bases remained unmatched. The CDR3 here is CSVEAGGGGTDTQYF. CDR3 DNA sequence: TGCAGCGTTGAAGCGGGGGGTGGGGGCACAGATACGCAGTATTTT.

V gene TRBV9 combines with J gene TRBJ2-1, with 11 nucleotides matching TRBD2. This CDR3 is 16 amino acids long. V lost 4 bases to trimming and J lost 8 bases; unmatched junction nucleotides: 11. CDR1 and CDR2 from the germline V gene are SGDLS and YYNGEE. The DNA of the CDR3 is TGTGCCAGCAGCACCAAGACTAGCGGGATGTTGGATGAGCAGTTCTTC. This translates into CASSTKTSGMLDEQFF.

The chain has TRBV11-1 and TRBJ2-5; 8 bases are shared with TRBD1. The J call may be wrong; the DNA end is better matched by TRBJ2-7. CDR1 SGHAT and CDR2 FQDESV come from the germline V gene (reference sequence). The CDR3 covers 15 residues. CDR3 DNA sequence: TGTGCCAGCAGCTCCGGACAGGGATTCTCCTACGAGCAGTACTTC. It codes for CASSSGQGFSYEQYF.

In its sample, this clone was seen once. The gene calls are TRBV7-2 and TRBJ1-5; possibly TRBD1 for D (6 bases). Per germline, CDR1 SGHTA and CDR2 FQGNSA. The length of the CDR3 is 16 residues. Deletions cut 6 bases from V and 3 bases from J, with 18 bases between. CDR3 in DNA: TGTGCCAGCAGTCCGACAGGCGGGTTTCCCAATCAGCCCCAGCATTTT. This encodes CASSPTGGFPNQPQHF.

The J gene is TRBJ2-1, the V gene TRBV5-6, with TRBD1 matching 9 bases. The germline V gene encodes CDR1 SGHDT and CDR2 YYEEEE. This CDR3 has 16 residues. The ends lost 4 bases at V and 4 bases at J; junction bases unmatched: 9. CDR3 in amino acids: CASSPIDRGIYNEQFF. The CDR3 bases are TGTGCCAGCAGCCCGATCGACAGGGGGATTTACAATGAGCAGTTCTTC.

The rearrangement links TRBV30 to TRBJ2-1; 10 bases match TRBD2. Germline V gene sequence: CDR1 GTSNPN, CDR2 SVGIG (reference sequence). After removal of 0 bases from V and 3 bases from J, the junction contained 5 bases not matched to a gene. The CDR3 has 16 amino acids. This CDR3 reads CAWSVLASGSYNEQFF. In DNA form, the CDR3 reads TGTGCCTGGAGTGTTTTGGCTAGCGGGAGCTACAATGAGCAGTTCTTC.

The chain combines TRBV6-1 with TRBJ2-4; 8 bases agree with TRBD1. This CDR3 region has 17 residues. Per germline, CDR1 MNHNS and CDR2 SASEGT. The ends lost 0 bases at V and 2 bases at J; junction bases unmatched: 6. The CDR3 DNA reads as TGTGCCAGCAGTGAAGCGCTGGGACAGGCCTCCAAAAACATTCAGTACTTC. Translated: CASSEALGQASKNIQYF.

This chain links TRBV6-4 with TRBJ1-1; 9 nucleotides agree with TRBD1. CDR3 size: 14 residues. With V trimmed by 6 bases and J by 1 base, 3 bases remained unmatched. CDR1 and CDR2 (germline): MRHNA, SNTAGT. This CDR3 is CASRGQGGNTEAFF. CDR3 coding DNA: TGTGCCAGCAGGGGACAGGGCGGGAACACTGAAGCTTTCTTT.

The CDR3 protein is CASSERVDTDTQYF. In nucleotides, the CDR3 is TGTGCCAGCAGCGAACGGGTGGACACAGATACGCAGTATTTT. The chain carries TRBV7-3 and TRBJ2-3, with unresolved D. Trimming stripped 5 bases from V and 2 bases from J, with 11 bases between. The CDR3 contains 14 residues. CDR1 and CDR2 from the germline V gene are SGHTA and FQGTGA.

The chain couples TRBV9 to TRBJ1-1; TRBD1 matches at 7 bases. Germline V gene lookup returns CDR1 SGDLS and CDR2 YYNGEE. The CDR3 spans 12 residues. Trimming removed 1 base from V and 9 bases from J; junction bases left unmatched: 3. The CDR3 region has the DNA TGTGCCAGCAGCGTACCGGGACAGCAAGCTTTCTTT. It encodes CASSVPGQQAFF.

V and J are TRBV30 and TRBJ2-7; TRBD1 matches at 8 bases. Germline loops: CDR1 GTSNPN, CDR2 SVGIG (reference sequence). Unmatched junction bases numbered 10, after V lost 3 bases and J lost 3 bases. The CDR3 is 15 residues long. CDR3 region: CAWREGTGPYYEQYF. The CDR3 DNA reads TGTGCCTGGAGGGAGGGGACAGGTCCCTACTACGAGCAGTACTTC.

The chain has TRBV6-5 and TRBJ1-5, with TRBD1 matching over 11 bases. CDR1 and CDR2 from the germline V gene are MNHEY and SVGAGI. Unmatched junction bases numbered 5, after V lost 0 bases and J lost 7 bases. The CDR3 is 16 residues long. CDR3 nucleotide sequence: TGTGCCAGCAGTTACTCTGGACAGGGGGCCGGGCAGCCCCAGCATTTT. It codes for CASSYSGQGAGQPQHF.

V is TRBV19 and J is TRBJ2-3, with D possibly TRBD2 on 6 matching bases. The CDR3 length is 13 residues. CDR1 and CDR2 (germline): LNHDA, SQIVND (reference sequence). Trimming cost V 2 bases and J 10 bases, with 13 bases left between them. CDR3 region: CASSILSSEAQYF. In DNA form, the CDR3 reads TGTGCCAGTAGTATACTCTCTAGCGAGGCGCAGTATTTT.

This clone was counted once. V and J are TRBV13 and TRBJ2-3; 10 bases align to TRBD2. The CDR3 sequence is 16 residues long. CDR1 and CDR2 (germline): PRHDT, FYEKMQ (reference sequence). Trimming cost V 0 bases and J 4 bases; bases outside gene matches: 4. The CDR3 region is CASSLGLAGVSDTQYF. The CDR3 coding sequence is TGTGCCAGCAGCTTAGGGCTAGCGGGAGTTTCAGATACGCAGTATTTT.

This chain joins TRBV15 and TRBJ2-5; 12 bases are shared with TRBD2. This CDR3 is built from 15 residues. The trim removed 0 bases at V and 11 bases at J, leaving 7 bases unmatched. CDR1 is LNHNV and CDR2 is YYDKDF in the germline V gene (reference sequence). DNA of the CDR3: TGTGCCACCAGCAGAGACGTGACTAGCGGGAGTACTCAGTACTTC. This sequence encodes CATSRDVTSGSTQYF.

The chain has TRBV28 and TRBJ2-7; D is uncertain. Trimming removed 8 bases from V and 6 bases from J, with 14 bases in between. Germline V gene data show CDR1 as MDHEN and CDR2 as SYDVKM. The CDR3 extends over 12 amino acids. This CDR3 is CASRQAPGEQYF. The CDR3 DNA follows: TGTGCCAGCCGGCAGGCTCCTGGCGAGCAGTACTTC.

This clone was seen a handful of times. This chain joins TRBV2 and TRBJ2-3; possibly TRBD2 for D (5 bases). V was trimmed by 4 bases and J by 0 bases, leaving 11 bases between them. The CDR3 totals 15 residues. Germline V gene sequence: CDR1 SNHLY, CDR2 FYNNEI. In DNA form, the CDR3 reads TGTGCCAGCAGTGTACGCGGGCCTAGCACAGATACGCAGTATTTT. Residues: CASSVRGPSTDTQYF.

The CDR3 loop reads CASSGPGSMNTEAFF. The CDR3 DNA is TGTGCCAGCAGCGGACCCGGGAGCATGAACACTGAAGCTTTCTTT. This chain links TRBV9 with TRBJ1-1; D gene uncertain. Germline values: CDR1 SGDLS, CDR2 YYNGEE. Trimming shortened V by 3 bases and J by 0 bases, and 12 bases separated the two germline ends. The CDR3 is 15 amino acids. The whole variable domain, remainder taken from reference TRBV9 and TRBJ1-1, is DSGVTQTPKHLITATGQRVTLRCSPRSGDLSVYWYQQSLDQGLQFLIQYYNGEERAKGNILERFSAQQFPDLHSELNLSSLELGDSALYFCASSGPGSMNTEAFFGQGTRLTVV.

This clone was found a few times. CDR3 protein: CASKVRSGTGELFF. CDR3 sequence (DNA): TGTGCCAGCAAGGTGCGAAGCGGCACCGGGGAGCTGTTTTTT. This chain uses TRBV27 with TRBJ2-2, with D perhaps matching TRBD2 (5 bases). V lost 7 bases, J lost 4 bases, and 13 bases lay in between. CDR1 and CDR2 (germline): MNHEY, SMNVEV (reference sequence). The length of the CDR3 is 14 residues.

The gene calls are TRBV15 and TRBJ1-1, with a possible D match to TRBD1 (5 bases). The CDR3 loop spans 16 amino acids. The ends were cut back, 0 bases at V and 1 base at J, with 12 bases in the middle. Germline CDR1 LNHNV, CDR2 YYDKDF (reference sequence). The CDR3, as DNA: TGTGCCACCAGCAGAGATGCAGGGTTGGGGAACACTGAAGCTTTCTTT. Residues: CATSRDAGLGNTEAFF.

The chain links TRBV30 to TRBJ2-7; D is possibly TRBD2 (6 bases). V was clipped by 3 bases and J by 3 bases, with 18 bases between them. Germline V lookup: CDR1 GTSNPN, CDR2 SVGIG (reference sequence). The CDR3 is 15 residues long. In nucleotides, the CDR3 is TGTGCCTGGAGGGCGCAGTTGGGCGGGGTCTACGAGCAGTACTTC. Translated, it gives CAWRAQLGGVYEQYF.